This T cell receptor beta chain was found in a study of CD8+ T cells in alopecia areata. Study-level information: The drug, oral tofacitinib, was given to treated patients at 5 to 10 mg twice daily.

The V end lost 3 bases, the J end lost 7 bases, and 13 bases lay between the germline ends. The CDR3 totals 13 residues. Germline CDR1 reads SGHTA; CDR2 reads FQGTGA. Investigators isolated RNA and reverse transcribed it into cDNA to act as the sequencing template. TCRdb's copy holds only in-frame clones and misses some; the assay was immunoSEQ multiplex PCR. The sample lists 6,500 to 10,000 clones, around 50% occurring once. Sampling of alopecia areata patients yielded lesional scalp punch biopsies as well as peripheral blood. The rearrangement uses TRBV7-3 and TRBJ2-7, with D hard to call. This TCR came from a human donor with alopecia areata. The sample was skin, taken at week 0. The CDR3 loop reads CASSFKPAGEQYF. CDR3 sequence (DNA): TGTGCCAGCAGCTTCAAACCCGCTGGGGAGCAGTACTTC. The full variable domain, with the rest looked up from reference TRBV7-3 and TRBJ2-7, is GAGVSQTPSNKVTEKGKYVELRCDPISGHTALYWYRQSLGQGPEFLIYFQGTGAADDSGLPNDRFFAVRPEGSVSTLKIQRTERGDSAVYLCASSFKPAGEQYFGPGTRLTVT.